The 5 T cell receptor beta chains presented below share a single source sample, sequenced in a study of cytomegalovirus exposure and HLA in healthy donors (dated by TCRdb to between 2016 and 2019). Library creation used the immunoSEQ multiplex PCR assay. For the multiplex PCR, a mixture combining 60 forward primers for TCR Vbeta segments and 13 reverse primers for TCR Jbeta segments was used. TCRdb took over this immuneACCESS table, retaining in-frame rearrangements with V and J assigned. Such tables are incomplete; in checked studies, under half of the missing clones stem from an unresolved V gene, and the remainder is unexplained. For this sample there are some 120,000 clones; roughly 80% appear just once. Around 1.8% of the sample is in the top ten clones. Source material: PBMCs. These receptors were obtained from a man aged 18-30 years in good health and CMV-seronegative.

The chain employs TRBV7-8 and TRBJ2-5, with D uncertain. Germline loops: CDR1 SGHVS, CDR2 FQNEAQ. Deletions cut 1 base from V and 2 bases from J, with 14 bases between. The CDR3 is 16 amino acids. The CDR3 bases are TGTGCCAGCAGCTTAGTCGGCACCTCCGGGCAAGAGACCCAGTACTTC. Residues: CASSLVGTSGQETQYF.

This chain uses TRBV7-9 with TRBJ1-6; D not certain. Per the germline V gene, CDR1 is SEHNR and CDR2 is FQNEAQ (reference sequence). The CDR3 consists of 13 residues. V dropped 1 base and J dropped 8 bases, with 6 bases sitting between them. The CDR3 is CASSLDPDSPLHF. CDR3 sequence (DNA): TGTGCCAGCAGCTTAGATCCCGATTCACCCCTCCACTTT.

The chain uses TRBV7-9 and TRBJ1-1, with no clear D. The CDR3 is 13 amino acids. The V gene's germline CDR1 is SEHNR and CDR2 FQNEAQ (reference sequence). V was clipped by 4 bases and J by 4 bases, with 10 bases between them. This CDR3 reads CASSSTLVTEAFF. The DNA of the CDR3 is TGTGCCAGCAGCTCGACTCTGGTCACTGAAGCTTTCTTT.

To note about this clone: This specimen includes other DNA sequences encoding the same CDR3. The J gene is TRBJ1-5, the V gene TRBV27; no definite D call. V was trimmed by 0 bases and J by 5 bases, leaving 5 bases between them. CDR3 length equals 13 residues. Germline assignment: CDR1 MNHEY and CDR2 SMNVEV (reference sequence). The CDR3: CASSLSGDQPQHF. The CDR3 nucleotides are TGTGCCAGCAGTTTATCCGGGGATCAGCCCCAGCATTTT.

This clone was seen more than once but under ten times. The V gene is TRBV7-8, the J gene TRBJ1-4, with TRBD1 matching over 11 bases. Trimming removed 5 bases from V and 8 bases from J; junction bases left unmatched: 7. The CDR3 loop spans 15 amino acids. Germline CDR1 and CDR2: SGHVS and FQNEAQ. The CDR3: CASSRGQGAREKLFF. CDR3 DNA sequence: TGTGCCAGCAGCCGCGGACAGGGGGCTCGGGAAAAACTGTTTTTT.